The entry below gives a single TCR beta chain sequence along with its context. What it binds is unknown. A junction boundary mismatches the germline segment, possibly from a read error. This sample was included in a study of T cells in Graves' hyperthyroidism and ophthalmopathy. Overall study results and limits: Ophthalmopathy was model-predicted a median approximately 6.9 months pre-onset. Expanded thyroid clonotypes (above 0.001) were mostly also found in blood. Ophthalmopathy and stable hyperthyroidism were told apart by a 13 V-J model.

Germline CDR1 is ENHRY and CDR2 is SYGVKD. This CDR3 region has 15 residues. For the diagnoses, clinical symptoms, serum thyroxine and TRAb, thyroid ultrasound and orbital computed tomography were used. It was RNA transcripts that yielded the amplified TCR beta CDR3 regions. The HTBI set primed first-round TCR CDR3 RT-PCR. Each CDR3 protein gets one entry after TCRdb re-called the multiplex PCR reads with MiXCR. In the table there are more than 550,000 distinct CDR3 sequences, over 40% of which are singletons. The receptor was derived from an adult man with Graves' disease, either hyperthyroidism or ophthalmopathy (not recorded which). The sequencing sample was made of peripheral blood or thyroid tissue (not recorded which). The rearrangement uses TRBV10-3 and TRBJ2-7, with D possibly matching TRBD1 (6 bases). The CDR3 here is CASSERQAYSYEQYF. The CDR3 region has the DNA TGTGCCAGCAGTGAAAGACAGGCGTACTCCTACGAGCAGTACTTC.